The clone carrying this TCR beta chain has just a few counts. What it recognizes is unknown. The data were taken from a study of CD8 T cells in ankylosing spondylitis. Study results and caveats: Among TCR beta sequences, a motif of several highly homologous variants appeared characteristic of ankylosing spondylitis blood.

In germline, CDR1 is SNHLY, CDR2 FYNNEI. Trimming shortened V by 4 bases and J by 4 bases, and 10 bases separated the two germline ends. The CDR3 sequence is 13 residues long. TCRdb reanalysed the 5' RACE reads using MiXCR and keeps one entry per CDR3 protein. The sample includes around 480,000 distinct CDR3 sequences, approximately 17% of them seen just once. Sequencing was carried out using blood, either unsorted or a sorted T cell fraction (not recorded which). This TCR came from a male donor with ankylosing spondylitis. The V gene is TRBV2, the J gene TRBJ2-5; no definite D call. The DNA of the CDR3 is TGTGCCAGCAGTGGGTCGGTCGTAGAGACCCAGTACTTC. Translation gives CASSGSVVETQYF.